The 25 T cell receptor beta chains presented below share a single source sample, sequenced in a study of T-cell memory formation after mild COVID-19. MiXCR, applied by TCRdb to the 5' RACE reads, yields one record per CDR3 protein. The sample has 450,000 or so distinct CDR3 sequences, approximately 25% seen once. Sequencing input: PBMCs or a T cell subset sorted from them (not recorded which). The receptors originated from an adult woman who had mild COVID-19 (a few samples of this study predate the infection). Cell type and time point are not known.

CDR3 protein: CASSPLGQGAGGELFF. The CDR3 DNA is TGTGCCAGCAGTCCTCTGGGACAGGGGGCAGGCGGGGAGCTGTTTTTT. The chain combines TRBV2 with TRBJ2-2; TRBD1 matches at 12 bases. Germline V lookup: CDR1 SNHLY, CDR2 FYNNEI. The CDR3 has 16 amino acids. V lost 5 bases and J lost 7; bases outside the gene matches: 8. Supplemented by reference TRBV2 and TRBJ2-2, the full variable domain reads EPEVTQTPSHQVTQMGQEVILRCVPISNHLYFYWYRQILGQKVEFLVSFYNNEISEKSEIFDDQFSVERPDGSNFTLKIRSTKLEDSAMYFCASSPLGQGAGGELFFGEGSRLTVL.

This clonotype was seen repeatedly, ten times or more. This chain uses TRBV2 with TRBJ1-2; TRBD1 aligns across 8 bases. V was clipped by 7 bases and J by 4 bases; unmatched bases: 14. The CDR3 runs to 16 residues. Germline CDR1 and CDR2: SNHLY and FYNNEI. CDR3 sequence (DNA): TGTGCCAGCACCGAAGGGGGCAGGGGGCGGTTCTATGGCTACACCTTC. It yields the protein CASTEGGRGRFYGYTF.

The V gene is TRBV27, the J gene TRBJ1-3; D is unresolved. V lost 8 bases, J lost 1 base, and 6 bases lay in between. Per the germline V gene, CDR1 is MNHEY and CDR2 is SMNVEV (reference sequence). The CDR3 is made up of 12 amino acids. The DNA for the CDR3 is TGTGCCAGCGGCGGGTCTGGAAACACCATATATTTT. Translating it yields CASGGSGNTIYF.

V is TRBV30 and J is TRBJ2-3, with D perhaps TRBD2 (5 bases). The CDR3 covers 13 residues. Germline V lookup: CDR1 GTSNPN, CDR2 SVGIG (reference sequence). V dropped 2 bases and J dropped 0 bases, with 6 bases sitting between them. The CDR3 loop reads CAWSSGSTDTQYF. The DNA for the CDR3 is TGTGCCTGGAGTAGCGGTAGCACAGATACGCAGTATTTT.

This clonotype was recorded a few times. This sequence joins TRBV5-1 and TRBJ2-3; D may be TRBD1 (5 bases). Germline assignment: CDR1 SGHRS and CDR2 YFSETQ. This CDR3 has 14 residues. Trimming removed 0 bases from V and 1 base from J, with 6 bases in between. The CDR3 nucleotides read TGCGCCAGCAGCTTGGACAGGCGCACAGATACGCAGTATTTT. It codes for CASSLDRRTDTQYF.

The V and J genes are TRBV12-3 or TRBV12-4 and TRBJ1-1; D is undetermined. Trimming left V 6 bases short and J 1 base short, with 12 bases between. The CDR3 sequence is 14 residues long. The CDR3 protein is CASSSTTTNTEAFF. Here the CDR3 DNA reads TGTGCCAGCAGCTCCACCACAACGAACACTGAAGCTTTCTTT.

The V call is TRBV5-1, the J call TRBJ2-2, with D perhaps matching TRBD1 (6 bases). The CDR3 length is 16 residues. V was trimmed by 3 bases and J by 0 bases, leaving 12 bases between them. Germline values: CDR1 SGHRS, CDR2 YFSETQ. The CDR3 bases are TGCGCCAGCAGCTGGGCGACAGGCGCGAACACCGGGGAGCTGTTTTTT. Protein product: CASSWATGANTGELFF.

The chain's CDR3 is CASSGTSGTYNEQFF. The CDR3 region has the DNA TGTGCCAGCAGCGGCACATCCGGAACCTACAATGAGCAGTTCTTC. The V and J genes are TRBV7-9 and TRBJ2-1, with unresolved D. CDR3 length equals 15 residues. The germline V and J ends were trimmed by 5 bases and 2 bases, with 13 bases remaining between them. Germline loops: CDR1 SEHNR, CDR2 FQNEAQ (reference sequence).

This chain links TRBV3-1 with TRBJ1-4; D is uncertain. Germline V gene lookup returns CDR1 LGHDT and CDR2 YNNKEL (reference sequence). This CDR3 region has 16 residues. The germline V and J ends were trimmed by 3 bases and 4 bases, with 15 bases remaining between them. As DNA, the CDR3 is TGTGCCAGCAGCCAGGAGCAGGTCACAAATAATGAAAAACTGTTTTTT. Protein sequence: CASSQEQVTNNEKLFF.

The chain combines TRBV12-3 or TRBV12-4 with TRBJ1-1; D might be TRBD1 (5 bases). The CDR3 contains 13 residues. Trimming left V 3 bases short and J 6 bases short, with 11 bases between. CDR3: CASSFIGDAEAFF. For the CDR3, the DNA is TGTGCCAGCAGTTTTATAGGGGACGCTGAAGCTTTCTTT.

This chain joins TRBV7-9 and TRBJ1-4, with a weak D call TRBD1 (5 bases). V was shortened by 4 bases and J by 7 bases, with 16 bases between the two germline ends. The germline CDR1 and CDR2 sequences are SEHNR and FQNEAQ (reference sequence). The CDR3 runs 15 residues. The DNA for the CDR3 is TGTGCCAGCAGCTCGACGGTATCCCAGGGTGAAAAACTGTTTTTT. Protein: CASSSTVSQGEKLFF.

CDR3 in amino acids: CASRPPTGYEQYF. In DNA, the CDR3 is TGTGCCAGCAGACCCCCGACTGGTTACGAGCAGTACTTC. The chain is built from TRBV27 and TRBJ2-7; D is unresolved. The CDR3 is 13 amino acids. From germline, CDR1 is MNHEY and CDR2 SMNVEV (reference sequence). The V and J ends lost 6 bases and 4 bases respectively, with 13 bases between them.

The chain carries TRBV7-3 and TRBJ1-1; no reliable D call. Germline values: CDR1 SGHTA, CDR2 FQGTGA. V was clipped by 6 bases and J by 1 base, with 12 bases between them. CDR3 length equals 14 residues. The CDR3 region is CASRFGRENTEAFF. Written as DNA, the CDR3 is TGTGCCAGCAGGTTCGGACGGGAGAACACTGAAGCTTTCTTT.

The genes are TRBV12-3 or TRBV12-4 and TRBJ2-1; 14 bases fit TRBD2. Trimming took 4 bases from V and 8 from J; bases not matched to a gene: 10. The length of the CDR3 is 17 residues. This chain's CDR3 is CASSSPGTSGSYYEQFF. DNA of the CDR3: TGTGCCAGCAGTTCGCCGGGGACTAGCGGGAGTTACTATGAGCAGTTCTTC.

In this sample, this clonotype turned up a few times. This sequence joins TRBV20-1 and TRBJ2-2, with a possible D match to TRBD2 (5 bases). This CDR3 region has 14 residues. The V gene's germline CDR1 is DFQATT and CDR2 SNEGSKA (reference sequence). V lost 3 bases to trimming and J lost 4 bases, with 12 bases between them. This CDR3 reads CSASRLGSTGELFF. CDR3 DNA sequence: TGCAGTGCTAGTCGGTTGGGGAGCACCGGGGAGCTGTTTTTT.

The chain links TRBV4-3 to TRBJ2-7; D is uncertain. V was clipped by 0 bases and J by 0 bases, with 24 bases between them. Germline assignment: CDR1 LGHNA and CDR2 YSLEER. The CDR3 is 20 residues long. In DNA form, the CDR3 reads TGCGCCAGCAGCCAAGATGTATTTTTTGCACCTAAAACCTACTCCTACGAGCAGTACTTC. Translating it yields CASSQDVFFAPKTYSYEQYF.

In this sample, this clonotype turned up a few times. The chain joins TRBV12-3 or TRBV12-4 to TRBJ2-2, with 9 bases identical to TRBD1. CDR3 size: 17 residues. V shed 6 bases and J 4 bases; nucleotides not matched to a gene: 12. CDR3 residues: CASSPFGGQGTTGELFF. The DNA for the CDR3 is TGTGCCAGCAGCCCTTTTGGGGGACAGGGTACCACCGGGGAGCTGTTTTTT.

The table lists this clonotype with a few counts. The V call is TRBV11-1, the J call TRBJ2-1; D unresolved. In germline, CDR1 is SGHAT, CDR2 FQDESV (reference sequence). This CDR3 is 13 amino acids long. The V and J ends lost 4 bases and 5 bases respectively, with 9 bases between them. CDR3 protein: CASSSDVNNEQFF. The CDR3 DNA reads TGTGCCAGCAGCTCCGACGTTAACAATGAGCAGTTCTTC.

This clonotype has a handful of counts. The J gene is TRBJ2-3, the V gene TRBV3-1; no clear D gene. Germline-derived CDR1 and CDR2 are LGHDT and YNNKEL (reference sequence). Trimming took 0 bases from V and 2 from J, leaving 6 bases between them. The CDR3 runs 14 residues. CDR3 sequence reads: CASSQEGLTDTQYF. As DNA, the CDR3 is TGTGCCAGCAGCCAAGAGGGTCTCACAGATACGCAGTATTTT.

In this sample, this clonotype turned up a few times. The rearrangement joins TRBV9 to TRBJ2-1; possibly TRBD1 for D (6 bases). The germline V gene has CDR1 SGDLS and CDR2 YYNGEE. Trimming removed 4 bases at V and 4 bases at J, with 24 bases between. This CDR3 is built from 18 residues. The CDR3 here is CASSLTPQGGGRYNEQFF. The CDR3 DNA is TGTGCCAGCAGCCTCACCCCACAGGGTGGTGGTAGGTACAATGAGCAGTTCTTC.

A few counts support this clonotype. The chain recombines TRBV5-1 with TRBJ2-2, with 7 bases aligning to TRBD1. The CDR3 covers 15 residues. Losses at the gene ends were 3 bases for V and 6 bases for J; bases not matched to a gene: 8. Per the germline V gene, CDR1 is SGHRS and CDR2 is YFSETQ. This CDR3 is CASSSKDRTPGELFF. The CDR3 DNA reads as TGCGCCAGCAGCTCCAAGGACAGGACACCCGGGGAGCTGTTTTTT.

The rearrangement joins TRBV5-4 to TRBJ2-5, with TRBD2 identical over 11 bases. Germline CDR1 and CDR2: SGHNT and YYREEE (reference sequence). This CDR3 has 14 amino acids. V shed 6 bases, J shed 5 bases, and the junction held 6 bases outside the gene matches. The CDR3 spells CASKLAGDWETQYF. In nucleotides, the CDR3 is TGTGCCAGCAAACTAGCGGGGGATTGGGAGACCCAGTACTTC.

The chain employs TRBV11-3 and TRBJ1-1; D is undetermined. Germline V gives CDR1 SGHNT, CDR2 YENEEA. Trimming took off 3 bases at V and 4 bases at J, with 24 bases between the two ends. This CDR3 is built from 18 residues. The CDR3 DNA sequence: TGTGCCAGCAGCTTCTATCGTCGTGGGCCAGGCAGGCTCACTGAAGCTTTCTTT. As protein: CASSFYRRGPGRLTEAFF.

The rearrangement links TRBV12-3 or TRBV12-4 to TRBJ2-2; D is unresolved. The CDR3 totals 14 residues. V lost 5 bases to trimming and J lost 6 bases, with 13 bases between them. CDR3 in amino acids: CASSLSPSAGELFF. CDR3 bases: TGTGCCAGCAGTCTATCACCTTCGGCCGGGGAGCTGTTTTTT.

This clonotype was seen a handful of times. The chain couples TRBV12-3 or TRBV12-4 to TRBJ2-2, with D perhaps TRBD2 (5 bases). CDR3 length: 15 amino acids. The ends were cut back, 5 bases at V and 3 bases at J, with 13 bases in the middle. CDR3 coding DNA: TGTGCCAGCAGTGAAACAGTGGGAGACACCGGGGAGCTGTTTTTT. It codes for CASSETVGDTGELFF.